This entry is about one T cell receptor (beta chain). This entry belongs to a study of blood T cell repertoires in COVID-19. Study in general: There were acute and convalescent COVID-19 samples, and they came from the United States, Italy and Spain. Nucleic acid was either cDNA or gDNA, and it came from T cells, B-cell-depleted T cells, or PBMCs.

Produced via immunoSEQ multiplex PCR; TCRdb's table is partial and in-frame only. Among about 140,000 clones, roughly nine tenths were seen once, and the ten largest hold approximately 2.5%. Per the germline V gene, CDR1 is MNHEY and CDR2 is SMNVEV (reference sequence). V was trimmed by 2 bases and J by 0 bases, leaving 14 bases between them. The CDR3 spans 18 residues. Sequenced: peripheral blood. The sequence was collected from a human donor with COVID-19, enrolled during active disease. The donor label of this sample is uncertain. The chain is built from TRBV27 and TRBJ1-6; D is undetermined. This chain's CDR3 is CASSLEGGVSSYNSPLHF. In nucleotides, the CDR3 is TGTGCCAGCAGTTTAGAGGGCGGCGTGAGCTCCTATAATTCACCCCTCCACTTT.